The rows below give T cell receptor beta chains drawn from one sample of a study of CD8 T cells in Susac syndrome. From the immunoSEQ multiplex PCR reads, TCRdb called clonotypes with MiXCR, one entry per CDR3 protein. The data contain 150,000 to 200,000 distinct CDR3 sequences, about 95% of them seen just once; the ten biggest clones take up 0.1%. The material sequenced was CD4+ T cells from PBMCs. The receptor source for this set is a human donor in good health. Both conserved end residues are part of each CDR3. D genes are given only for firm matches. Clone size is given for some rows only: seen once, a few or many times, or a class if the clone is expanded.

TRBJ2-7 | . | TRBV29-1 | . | CSGIEGNSYEQYF | TGCAGCGGGATAGAGGGAAACTCCTACGAGCAGTACTTC
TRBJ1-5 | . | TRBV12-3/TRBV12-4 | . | CASSFSFPSNQPQHF | TGTGCCAGCAGTTTCAGCTTCCCTAGCAATCAGCCCCAGCATTTT
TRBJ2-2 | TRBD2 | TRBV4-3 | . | CASSQPPSGRIIGELFF | TGCGCCAGCAGCCAACCCCCTAGCGGGAGGATAATCGGGGAGCTGTTTTTT
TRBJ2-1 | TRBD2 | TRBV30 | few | CAWRKTSGNEQFF | TGTGCCTGGAGAAAAACTAGCGGCAATGAGCAGTTCTTC
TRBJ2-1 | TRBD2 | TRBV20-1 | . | CSAPSSGRAYNEQFF | TGCAGTGCTCCCTCTAGCGGGAGGGCCTACAATGAGCAGTTCTTC
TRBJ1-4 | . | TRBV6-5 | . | CASSYVAGREKLFF | TGTGCCAGCAGTTATGTCGCTGGACGTGAAAAACTGTTTTTT
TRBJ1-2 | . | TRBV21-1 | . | CASSKDYSIYGYTF | TGTGCCAGCAGCAAAGATTATTCTATCTATGGCTACACCTTC
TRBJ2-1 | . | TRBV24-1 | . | CATRARNNEQFF | TGTGCCACCAGGGCCCGGAACAATGAGCAGTTCTTC
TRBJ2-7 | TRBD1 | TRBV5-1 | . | CASSQRTGPVTPRSYEQYF | TGCGCCAGCAGCCAACGGACAGGGCCAGTCACGCCTCGCTCCTACGAGCAGTACTTC
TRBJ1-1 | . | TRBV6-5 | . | CASTSLGDTEAFF | TGTGCCAGCACCTCCCTCGGAGACACTGAAGCTTTCTTT
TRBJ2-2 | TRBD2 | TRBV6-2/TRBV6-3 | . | CASNLSGTGELFF | TGTGCCAGCAACCTTAGCGGGACCGGGGAGCTGTTTTTT
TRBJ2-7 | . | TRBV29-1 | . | CSVGRDIGYEQYF | TGCAGCGTTGGAAGGGACATCGGCTACGAGCAGTACTTC
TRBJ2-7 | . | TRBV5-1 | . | CASSLGPLGVGYEQYF | TGCGCCAGCAGCTTGGGGCCTTTGGGGGTCGGCTACGAGCAGTACTTC
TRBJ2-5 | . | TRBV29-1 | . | CSAAGQETQYF | TGCAGCGCGGCAGGTCAAGAGACCCAGTACTTC
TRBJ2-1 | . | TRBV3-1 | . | CASSLRDKGYNEQFF | TGTGCCAGCAGCCTCCGGGACAAGGGCTACAATGAGCAGTTCTTC
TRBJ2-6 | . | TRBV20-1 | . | CSAGSSTLGANVLTF | TGCAGTGCGGGCAGCTCCACTCTAGGGGCCAACGTCCTGACTTTC
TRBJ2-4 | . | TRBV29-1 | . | CSVAGQVGNIQYF | TGCAGCGTTGCGGGGCAGGTGGGGAACATTCAGTACTTC
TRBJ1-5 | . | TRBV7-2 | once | CASSLSSFLGYQPQHF | TGTGCCAGCAGCTTGAGTAGTTTTTTAGGCTATCAGCCCCAGCATTTT
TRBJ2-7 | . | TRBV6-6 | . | CASRPSRDSSTYEQYF | TGTGCCAGCAGGCCATCGAGGGACTCGTCGACCTACGAGCAGTACTTC
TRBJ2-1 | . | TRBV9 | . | CASSVVDSGTPNEQFF | TGTGCCAGCAGCGTAGTAGACAGCGGGACACCCAATGAGCAGTTCTTC
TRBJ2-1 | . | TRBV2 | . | CASSEATAYNEQFF | TGTGCCAGCAGTGAAGCCACAGCTTACAATGAGCAGTTCTTC